This T cell receptor beta chain was captured in a study of T cell responses to AZD1222 COVID-19 vaccine. This CDR3 is 11 amino acids long. V was cut by 3 bases and J by 10 bases, with 7 bases left in between. Looked up from germline, CDR1 is SEHNR and CDR2 is FQNEAQ (reference sequence). Study-wide points: Clonal diversity was possibly underestimated, and white British individuals and females predominated among donors. Vaccine-associated CD4 TCRs ranged over spike, dominating at 160-218 and 743-854.

For this clone: What it recognizes is unknown.

Assay: immunoSEQ multiplex PCR; the TCRdb copy retains only in-frame clones and omits some. The sample comprises about 120,000 clones, roughly 88% of which are singletons, and 4.5% to 5% rests with the top ten. The sample was peripheral blood, taken on day 0 of AZD1222 vaccination. The chain combines TRBV7-9 with TRBJ2-1; D not resolved. The sequence was obtained from an adult in good health. The DNA for the CDR3 is TGTGCCAGCAGCTTGTGGGAAGAGCAGTTCTTC. Amino acids: CASSLWEEQFF. The whole variable domain, filled in from reference TRBV7-9 and TRBJ2-1, reads DTGVSQNPRHKITKRGQNVTFRCDPISEHNRLYWYRQTLGQGPEFLTYFQNEAQLEKSRLLSDRFSAERPKGSFSTLEIQRTEQGDSAMYLCASSLWEEQFFGPGTRLTVL.